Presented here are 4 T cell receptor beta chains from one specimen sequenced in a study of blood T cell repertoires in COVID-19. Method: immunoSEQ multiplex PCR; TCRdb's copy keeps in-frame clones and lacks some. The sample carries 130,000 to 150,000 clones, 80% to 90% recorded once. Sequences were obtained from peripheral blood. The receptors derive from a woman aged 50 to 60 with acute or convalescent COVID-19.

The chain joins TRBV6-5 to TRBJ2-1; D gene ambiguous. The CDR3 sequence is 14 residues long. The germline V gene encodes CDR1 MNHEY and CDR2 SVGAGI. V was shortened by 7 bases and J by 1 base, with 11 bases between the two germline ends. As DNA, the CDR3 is TGTGCCAGCAACGTTGCGAGTTCCTACAATGAGCAGTTCTTC. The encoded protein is CASNVASSYNEQFF.

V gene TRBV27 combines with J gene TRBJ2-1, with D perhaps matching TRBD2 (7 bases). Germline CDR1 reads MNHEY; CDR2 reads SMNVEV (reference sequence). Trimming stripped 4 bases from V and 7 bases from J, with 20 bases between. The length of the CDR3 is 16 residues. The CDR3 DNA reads TGTGCCAGCAGTTCCGACGGCGGGGGCCTTACAAATGAGCAGTTCTTC. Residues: CASSSDGGGLTNEQFF.

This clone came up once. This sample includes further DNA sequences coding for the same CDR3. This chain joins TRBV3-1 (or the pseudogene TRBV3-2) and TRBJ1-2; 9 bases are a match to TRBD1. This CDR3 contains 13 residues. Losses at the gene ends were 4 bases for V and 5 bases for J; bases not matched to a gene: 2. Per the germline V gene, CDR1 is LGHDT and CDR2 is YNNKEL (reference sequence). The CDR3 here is CASSPDRGYGYTF. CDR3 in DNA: TGTGCCAGCAGCCCGGACAGGGGTTATGGCTACACCTTC.

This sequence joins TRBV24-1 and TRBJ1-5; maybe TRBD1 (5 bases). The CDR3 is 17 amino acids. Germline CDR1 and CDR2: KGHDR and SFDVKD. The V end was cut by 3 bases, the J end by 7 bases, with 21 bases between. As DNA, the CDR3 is TGTGCCACCAGTGATCCAAACCGGGACGCCAGCGGGCAGCCCCAGCATTTT. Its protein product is CATSDPNRDASGQPQHF.